This entry features one T cell receptor (beta chain) sequence. Profiled with immunoSEQ multiplex PCR; TCRdb holds only in-frame clones, not every one. This table has 90,000 to 120,000 clones, 80% appearing once. The data belong to a study of blood T cell repertoires in COVID-19. Germline V gene sequence: CDR1 KGHDR, CDR2 SFDVKD. The CDR3 is 14 residues long. After removal of 5 bases from V and 6 bases from J, the junction contained 6 bases not matched to a gene. Sample: peripheral blood. The V gene is TRBV24-1, the J gene TRBJ2-1; 7 nucleotides agree with TRBD1. This TCR derives from a man between 65 and 85 years old with acute or convalescent COVID-19. The DNA of the CDR3 is TGTGCCACCAGTGCCCCGACAGGGACCAATGAGCAGTTCTTC. Residues: CATSAPTGTNEQFF.